This T cell receptor beta chain was sequenced in a study of blood T cell repertoires in COVID-19. This clone was counted a few times. This CDR3 is 13 amino acids long. CDR1 and CDR2 (germline): LNHDA, SQIVND (reference sequence). The V gene end was trimmed by 7 bases and the J gene end by 8 bases; junction bases not matched to a gene: 5. The assay was immunoSEQ multiplex PCR, and TCRdb's table has in-frame clones only and misses some. This table holds 410,000 or so clones, 86% found once. The V and J genes are TRBV19 and TRBJ1-6; 7 bases map to TRBD1. The TCR was taken from a woman between 25 and 40 years old with active or convalescent COVID-19. The sequenced material came from peripheral blood. CDR3 sequence (DNA): TGTGCCAGTAATACAGGGGTTTATTCACCCCTCCACTTT. It is translated as CASNTGVYSPLHF. The complete variable domain, with remaining parts taken from reference TRBV19 and TRBJ1-6, reads DGGITQSPKYLFRKEGQNVTLSCEQNLNHDAMYWYRQDPGQGLRLIYYSQIVNDFQKGDIAEGYSVSREKKESFPLTVTSAQKNPTAFYLCASNTGVYSPLHFGNGTRLTVT.